This record looks at one TCR beta chain sequence and its context. Its specificity is not known. PCR used 60 Vbeta primers and 13 Jbeta primers. The method was immunoSEQ multiplex PCR; TCRdb's version includes in-frame clones alone and lacks a portion of them. The table lists about 260,000 clones, about four fifths of them singletons, with roughly 2% in the top ten. In nominal health when sampled, donors likely had unrecorded immune exposures nonetheless. This sample was taken from a study of cytomegalovirus exposure and HLA in healthy donors. Findings and limits, study-wide: As a later analysis showed, a missense DCLRE1C variant was linked to trimming of TCR beta V- and J-genes.

Germline CDR1 reads LGHNT; CDR2 reads FRNRAP. Germline trimming cut 2 bases from V and 3 bases from J; bases unmatched to any gene: 6. The CDR3 totals 15 residues. The J gene is TRBJ1-2, the V gene TRBV12-5; 7 positions agree with TRBD1. This TCR was recovered from a woman aged 40 to 50 in good health and CMV-seropositive. Sequencing input: PBMCs. The CDR3 nucleotides are TGTGCTAGTGGTTTGCCCTACAGGGGCGACTATGGCTACACCTTC. It is translated as CASGLPYRGDYGYTF.